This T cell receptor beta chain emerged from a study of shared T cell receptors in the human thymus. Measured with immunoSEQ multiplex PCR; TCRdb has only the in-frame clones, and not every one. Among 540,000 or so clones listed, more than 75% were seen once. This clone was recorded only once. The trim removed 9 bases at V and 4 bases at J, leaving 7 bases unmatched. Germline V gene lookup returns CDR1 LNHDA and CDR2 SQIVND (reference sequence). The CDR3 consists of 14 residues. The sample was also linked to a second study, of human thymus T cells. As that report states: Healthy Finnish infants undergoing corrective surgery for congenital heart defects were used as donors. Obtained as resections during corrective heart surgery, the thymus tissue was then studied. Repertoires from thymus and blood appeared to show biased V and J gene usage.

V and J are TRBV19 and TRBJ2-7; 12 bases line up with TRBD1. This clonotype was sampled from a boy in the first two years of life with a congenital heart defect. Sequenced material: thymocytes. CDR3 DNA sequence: TGTGCCAGCAGTGTGGGACAGGGGGCTTACGAGCAGTACTTC. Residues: CASSVGQGAYEQYF.